This T cell receptor (beta chain) was profiled in a study of blood T cell repertoires in COVID-19. Study background: The cDNA or gDNA used as material had been derived from T cells, B-cell-depleted T cells, or PBMCs.

This clone was recorded a few times. Those enrolled in Seattle joined during active infection and were followed longitudinally afterward. Germline trimming cut 3 bases from V and 6 bases from J; bases unmatched to any gene: 10. CDR1 KGHSH and CDR2 LQKENI come from the germline V gene. The CDR3 totals 16 residues. Here immunoSEQ multiplex PCR was the method, and the copy in TCRdb shows in-frame clones only, minus some. The sample includes about 180,000 clones, about three quarters seen only once; the top ten take approximately 12%. Material for sequencing was peripheral blood. The chain couples TRBV18 to TRBJ2-2, with 7 bases aligning to TRBD1. This receptor was taken from a woman older than 75 with COVID-19, enrolled during active disease. The CDR3 spells CASSPGMTGSPGELFF. CDR3 coding DNA: TGTGCCAGCTCACCCGGAATGACAGGGAGTCCCGGGGAGCTGTTTTTT.